This T cell receptor (beta chain) was obtained from a study of shared clonotypes between healthy human individuals. Using 200 ng DNA, about 30,000 T cell genomes, the sorted-subset replicate PCRs were run. Libraries were prepared by immunoSEQ multiplex PCR; TCRdb keeps only in-frame clonotypes and omits some of them. Found here are millions of clones, around 95% of them singletons; the top ten hold around 0.13%. Germline loops: CDR1 SGHRS, CDR2 YFSETQ. V was cut by 4 bases and J by 0 bases, with 11 bases left in between. This CDR3 has 15 amino acids. Sequencing was done on a sample of naive CD4+ T cells sorted from blood. Indicated subset: CD45RA+ positively selected. The TCR originated in a man between 18 and 29 years old in good health. The chain recombines TRBV5-1 with TRBJ2-1; D unclear. The CDR3 sequence is CASSLMTSSYNEQFF. As DNA, the CDR3 is TGCGCCAGCAGCCTCATGACAAGCTCCTACAATGAGCAGTTCTTC.